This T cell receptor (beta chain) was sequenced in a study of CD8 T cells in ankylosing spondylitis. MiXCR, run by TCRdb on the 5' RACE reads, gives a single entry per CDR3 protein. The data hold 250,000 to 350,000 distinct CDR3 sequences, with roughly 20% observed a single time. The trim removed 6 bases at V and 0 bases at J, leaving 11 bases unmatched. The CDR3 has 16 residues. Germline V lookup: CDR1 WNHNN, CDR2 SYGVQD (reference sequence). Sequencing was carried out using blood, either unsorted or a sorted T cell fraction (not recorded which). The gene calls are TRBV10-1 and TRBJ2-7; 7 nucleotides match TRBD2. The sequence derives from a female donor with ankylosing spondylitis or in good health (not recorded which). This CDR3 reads CASRREAGTSSYEQYF. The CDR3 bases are TGCGCCAGCAGGCGGGAAGCGGGAACGAGCTCCTACGAGCAGTACTTC.